This T cell receptor (beta chain) was identified during a study of cytomegalovirus exposure and HLA in healthy donors. The CDR3 runs to 17 residues. The PCR made use of 60 Vbeta and 13 Jbeta primers. Repertoires were generated with immunoSEQ multiplex PCR, while TCRdb's copy carries only in-frame clones and drops some. The profile shows approximately 59,000 clones, less than 70% of them singletons. Nominally healthy donors were sampled, though unrecorded immune exposures were likely. Comments on this clone: The antigen is unknown.

Study findings and constraints: Immune exposure information comprised only CMV serostatus. A further, later analysis showed that HLA-associated TCR beta chains (compared with equally common others) were more clonally expanded. Most TCR beta V segments were productive about 90% or about 30% of the time in an earlier analysis.

The rearrangement links TRBV1 to TRBJ2-2; the table calls TRBD2, which could not be checked here. TRBV1 is flagged as a pseudogene. The origin of this receptor is a man aged 25 to 40 in good health and CMV-seronegative. The source material was PBMCs. The CDR3 sequence is CTSSQDVAAKNTGELFF. The CDR3 nucleotides are TGCACCAGCAGCCAAGATGTAGCGGCCAAGAACACCGGGGAGCTGTTTTTT.